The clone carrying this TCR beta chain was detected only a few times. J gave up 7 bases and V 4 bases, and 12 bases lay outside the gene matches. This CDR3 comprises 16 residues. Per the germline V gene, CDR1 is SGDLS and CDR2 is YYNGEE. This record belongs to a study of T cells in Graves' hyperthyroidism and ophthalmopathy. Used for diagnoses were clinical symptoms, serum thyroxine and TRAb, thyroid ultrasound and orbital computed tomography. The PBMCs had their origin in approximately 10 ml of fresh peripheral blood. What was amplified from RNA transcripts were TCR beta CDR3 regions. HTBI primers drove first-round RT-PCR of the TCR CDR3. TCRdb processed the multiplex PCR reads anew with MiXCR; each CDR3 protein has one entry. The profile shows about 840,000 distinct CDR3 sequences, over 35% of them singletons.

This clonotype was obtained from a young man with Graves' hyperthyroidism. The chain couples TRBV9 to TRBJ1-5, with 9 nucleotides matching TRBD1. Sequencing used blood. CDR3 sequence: CASSYKPGQGAQPQHF. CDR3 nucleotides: TGTGCCAGCAGCTACAAGCCGGGACAGGGTGCCCAGCCCCAGCATTTT.